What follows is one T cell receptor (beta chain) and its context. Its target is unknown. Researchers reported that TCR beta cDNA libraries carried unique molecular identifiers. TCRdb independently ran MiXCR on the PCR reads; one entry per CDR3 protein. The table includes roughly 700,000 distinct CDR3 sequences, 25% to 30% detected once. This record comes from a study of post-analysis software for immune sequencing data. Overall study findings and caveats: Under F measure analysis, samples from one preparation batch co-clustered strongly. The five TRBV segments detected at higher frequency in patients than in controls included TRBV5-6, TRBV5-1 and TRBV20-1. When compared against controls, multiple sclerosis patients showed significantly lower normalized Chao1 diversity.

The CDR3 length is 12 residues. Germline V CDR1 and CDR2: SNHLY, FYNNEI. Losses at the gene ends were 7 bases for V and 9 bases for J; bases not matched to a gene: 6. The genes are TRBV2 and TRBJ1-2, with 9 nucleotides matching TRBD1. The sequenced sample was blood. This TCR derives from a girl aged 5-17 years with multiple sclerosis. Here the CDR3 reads CASKTGGDSYTF. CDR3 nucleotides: TGTGCCAGCAAGACAGGGGGTGATAGCTACACCTTC.